This T cell receptor beta chain was profiled in a study of cytomegalovirus exposure and HLA in healthy donors. Study summary: As released early, the data held roughly 85 million unique TCRs from HLA-typed donors.

Study-wide findings and caveats: A previous analysis found most TCR beta V segments productive roughly 87% or roughly 30% of the time. Most TCR sequences were seen very rarely across donors, but some public TCRs occurred in many. Sequencing likely produced, as an artifact, a cluster of highly shared sequence variants.

Both 60 Vbeta primers and 13 Jbeta primers went into the PCR. Profiling relied on immunoSEQ multiplex PCR, and the TCRdb table lists in-frame clones only, not all of them. This repertoire shows about 200,000 clones, approximately 80% found once; its top ten account for 1.1%. As concerns this clone: Its specificity is unknown.

V was shortened by 2 bases and J by 5 bases, with 9 bases between the two germline ends. Per the germline V gene, CDR1 is LNHDA and CDR2 is SQIVND (reference sequence). The CDR3 runs 13 residues. Sequencing was carried out using PBMCs. This clonotype originated in a woman between 40 and 50 years old in good health and CMV-seronegative. The V call is TRBV19, the J call TRBJ1-1; D perhaps matches TRBD1 (6 bases). The CDR3 nucleotides are TGTGCCAGTAGTATAACGAGGGGGACTGAAGCTTTCTTT. The encoded protein is CASSITRGTEAFF.